This T cell receptor beta chain was retrieved from a study of cytomegalovirus exposure and HLA in healthy donors. Trimming removed 4 bases from V and 1 base from J, with 15 bases in between. Germline CDR1 reads SGHKS; CDR2 reads YYEKEE (reference sequence). This CDR3 has 15 amino acids. This PCR relied on a set of 60 Vbeta primers and 13 Jbeta primers. Data came from immunoSEQ multiplex PCR; TCRdb stores just in-frame clones and leaves some out. Among 200,000 to 250,000 clones, 79% were seen once, and the ten largest hold less than 2%. The sequencing input was PBMCs. This chain connects TRBV5-5 to TRBJ2-7; the D gene is possibly TRBD1 (8 bases). This receptor was identified in a man aged 50 to 59 in good health and CMV-seronegative. CDR3 sequence: CASSSTGGGSYEQYF. The DNA for the CDR3 is TGTGCCAGCAGCAGCACAGGGGGAGGGTCCTACGAGCAGTACTTC.